This T cell receptor beta chain was recorded in a study of blood T cell repertoires in COVID-19. Study-wide context: The analysed material was cDNA or gDNA that came from T cells, B-cell-depleted T cells, or PBMCs.

The CDR3 sequence is 15 residues long. This clone was recorded once. TCRdb keeps only in-frame clones here, not all; method: immunoSEQ multiplex PCR. The sample lists about 240,000 clones; roughly 79% were seen once. This chain connects TRBV21-1 to TRBJ2-3; TRBD2, as called in the table, went unchecked against the DNA. TRBV21-1 is flagged as a pseudogene. This receptor was identified in an elderly woman with COVID-19, enrolled during active disease. Material for sequencing was peripheral blood. The CDR3 region is CASTSTTGSTDTQYF. The CDR3 region has the DNA TGTGCCAGCACCAGCACTACGGGTAGTACAGATACGCAGTATTTT.